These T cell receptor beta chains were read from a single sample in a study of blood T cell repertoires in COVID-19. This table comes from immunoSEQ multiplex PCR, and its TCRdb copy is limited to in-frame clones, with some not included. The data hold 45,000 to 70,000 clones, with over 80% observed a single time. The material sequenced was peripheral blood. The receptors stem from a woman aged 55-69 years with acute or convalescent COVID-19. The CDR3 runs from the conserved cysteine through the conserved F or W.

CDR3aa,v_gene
CASGLERSEAFF,TRBV12-5
CASSRDSGQPQHF,TRBV2
CASSQGSGASQPQHF,TRBV11-2
CASGRDWALEQYF,TRBV5-1
CASSQDFRRQMNTEAFF,TRBV3-1/TRBV3-2
CASSHGLAGGSSEQFF,TRBV11-3
CASSPRQGGQPQHF,TRBV5-5
CASSRTVPTDTQYF,TRBV11-2
CASRGVLNGYTF,TRBV6-5
CASSPQRGSSYNEQFF,TRBV4-2
CASSELWGGTEAFF,TRBV6-1
CASSLYSSGGAPDTQYF,TRBV27
CASSQVQGRYTEAFF,TRBV4-1
CASSQKQGNGELFF,TRBV6-4
CASSRNRGLAEAFF,TRBV5-4
CASSPGGQGVPEAFF,TRBV7-9
CASSEDSRGYTF,TRBV19
CASSEGAGAGDTQYF,TRBV2
CASSKRPGHNYGYTF,TRBV9
CAWSVDYQPQHF,TRBV30
CASSARSGRSDEKLFF,TRBV9
CASRLSGGATDTQYF,TRBV6-5
CASSTRWGHFEQFF,TRBV6-2/TRBV6-3
CASSADLPEEQYF,TRBV12-3/TRBV12-4
CASILSGENIQYF,TRBV2
CASRGLLNTYNEQFF,TRBV6-5
CASRDGTRRTADTQYF,TRBV19
CATSDPWASGGDPRGNEQFF,TRBV24-1
CASSGTSGGTDTQYF,TRBV3-1/TRBV3-2